The 17 T cell receptor beta chains below were found in one sample sequenced in a study of blood T cells in healthy people across ages. Next came a second PCR, run for about 6 to 12 cycles, which used a sample-barcoded 5' primer along with a J-beta primer mix. TCRdb used MiXCR to reprocess the 5' RACE reads, holding one entry per CDR3 protein. Here the sample spans 580,000 or so distinct CDR3 sequences, roughly 43% being singletons. The sequencing sample was made of blood. The receptors were gathered from a man aged 80 or over in good health.

A remark on this clonotype: Given a much more abundant clone one base away, this may be a read error. V usage is TRBV6-6 and J usage is TRBJ1-4; 7 bases fit TRBD1. CDR3 size: 14 residues. Trimming at V came to 5 bases and at J to 10 bases, leaving 10 bases not matched to a gene. The germline V gene encodes CDR1 MNHNY and CDR2 SVGAGI (reference sequence). The CDR3 bases are TGTGCCAGCAGTGATTCGACAGGGAGGGGAAAACTGTTTTTT. Protein product: CASSDSTGRGKLFF.

There are a few counts of this clonotype. In DNA, the CDR3 is TGCAGCGTTGAAGGGGAGGGGTCCTACGAGCAGTACTTC. It is translated as CSVEGEGSYEQYF. The genes are TRBV29-1 and TRBJ2-7; TRBD2 matches 7 bases. The CDR3 has 13 residues. Germline CDR1 reads SQVTM; CDR2 reads ANQGSEA. Trimming removed 1 base from V and 1 base from J; junction bases left unmatched: 1.

The chain combines TRBV7-2 with TRBJ2-1; TRBD2 might be the D (6 bases). This CDR3 has 17 amino acids. The V end lost 2 bases, the J end lost 2 bases, and 16 bases lay between the germline ends. Germline CDR1 and CDR2: SGHTA and FQGNSA. This CDR3 is CASSLSPGVAAYNEQFF. The DNA for the CDR3 is TGTGCCAGCAGCTTAAGCCCGGGGGTAGCGGCCTACAATGAGCAGTTCTTC.

This clonotype was seen a handful of times. This chain connects TRBV6-6 to TRBJ1-3; D uncertain. The V gene's germline CDR1 is MNHNY and CDR2 SVGAGI (reference sequence). The V end was cut by 0 bases, the J end by 0 bases, with 9 bases between. The CDR3 runs 16 residues. The CDR3 nucleotides are TGTGCCAGCAGTTACTCGCCCGCACTCTCTGGAAACACCATATATTTT. As protein: CASSYSPALSGNTIYF.

This clonotype was counted only a few times. The chain combines TRBV20-1 with TRBJ2-7, with D perhaps matching TRBD2 (7 bases). This CDR3 is 14 amino acids long. Germline assignment: CDR1 DFQATT and CDR2 SNEGSKA (reference sequence). V was cut by 4 bases and J by 1 base, with 14 bases left in between. Written as DNA, the CDR3 is TGCAGTGCTACTTGGGGGGGGCCTTCCTACGAGCAGTACTTC. It is translated as CSATWGGPSYEQYF.

This chain connects TRBV14 to TRBJ1-4, with no clear D. Per the germline V gene, CDR1 is SGHDN and CDR2 is FVKESK. The CDR3 extends over 15 amino acids. V lost 0 bases, J lost 7 bases, and 12 bases lay in between. This chain's CDR3 is CASSQDLGVGEKLFF. CDR3 sequence (DNA): TGTGCCAGCAGCCAAGATCTTGGGGTTGGTGAAAAACTGTTTTTT.

This clonotype appeared a few times. CDR3 nucleotides: TGTGCCAGCAGCTTAGGTCAGAGGAGCACCGGGACCCAGTACTTC. As protein: CASSLGQRSTGTQYF. The chain couples TRBV7-2 to TRBJ2-5, with no clear D. This CDR3 has 15 amino acids. Trimming shortened V by 1 base and J by 7 bases, and 16 bases separated the two germline ends. The V gene's germline CDR1 is SGHTA and CDR2 FQGNSA.

The rearrangement links TRBV5-1 to TRBJ2-1, with 12 bases fitting TRBD2. CDR1 and CDR2 from the germline V gene are SGHRS and YFSETQ. The CDR3 is 16 residues long. After removal of 4 bases from V and 6 bases from J, the junction contained 8 bases not matched to a gene. CDR3: CASSMQTSGSGNEQFF. DNA of the CDR3: TGCGCCAGCAGCATGCAGACTAGCGGGAGTGGCAATGAGCAGTTCTTC.

The chain carries TRBV20-1 and TRBJ2-1; tentative D call: TRBD1 (6 bases). V was trimmed by 6 bases and J by 4 bases, leaving 13 bases between them. CDR1 is DFQATT and CDR2 is SNEGSKA in the germline V gene (reference sequence). There are 13 residues in the CDR3. CDR3 coding DNA: TGCAGTGCCGATCGGCAGGGGTACAATGAGCAGTTCTTC. Translated, it gives CSADRQGYNEQFF.

The gene calls are TRBV29-1 and TRBJ2-2; 8 nucleotides align to TRBD1. Germline V gives CDR1 SQVTM, CDR2 ANQGSEA. The trim removed 4 bases at V and 4 bases at J, leaving 2 bases unmatched. The CDR3 has 13 amino acids. The CDR3 nucleotides read TGCAGCGTTGGGACAGGGAGCACCGGGGAGCTGTTTTTT. As protein: CSVGTGSTGELFF.

The V and J genes are TRBV6-5 and TRBJ2-1, with a possible D match to TRBD1 (6 bases). Trimming shortened V by 2 bases and J by 4 bases, and 12 bases separated the two germline ends. Looked up from germline, CDR1 is MNHEY and CDR2 is SVGAGI. The CDR3 is made up of 15 amino acids. Here the CDR3 reads CASSYEQGHYNEQFF. As DNA, the CDR3 is TGTGCCAGCAGTTACGAACAGGGCCATTACAATGAGCAGTTCTTC.

This clonotype was counted between two and nine times. The chain links TRBV20-1 to TRBJ2-4; TRBD2 agrees at 9 bases. The germline CDR1 and CDR2 sequences are DFQATT and SNEGSKA (reference sequence). This CDR3 is 16 amino acids long. The V and J ends lost 4 bases and 3 bases, in that order; junction bases with no gene match: 10. The chain's CDR3 is CSAKHSLAGIKNIQYF. CDR3 coding DNA: TGCAGTGCTAAACATTCCCTAGCGGGGATCAAAAACATTCAGTACTTC.

The chain employs TRBV20-1 and TRBJ2-7; a weak D match, TRBD1 (6 bases). The CDR3 consists of 15 residues. V lost 0 bases to trimming and J lost 0 bases, with 12 bases between them. CDR1 is DFQATT and CDR2 is SNEGSKA in the germline V gene (reference sequence). CDR3 protein: CSARDPGHSSYEQYF. The CDR3 region has the DNA TGCAGTGCTAGAGATCCGGGACATAGCTCCTACGAGCAGTACTTC.

V is TRBV28 and J is TRBJ2-2; perhaps D is TRBD1 or TRBD2 (6 bases each). With 8 bases removed from V and 4 bases from J, the gap between germline ends came to 17 bases. In germline, CDR1 is MDHEN, CDR2 SYDVKM. The CDR3 runs 15 residues. The CDR3 sequence is CASLSSGAGTGELFF. CDR3 nucleotide sequence: TGTGCCAGCCTCTCTTCGGGGGCGGGCACCGGGGAGCTGTTTTTT.

V is TRBV5-1 and J is TRBJ2-7; D not resolved. This CDR3 region has 13 residues. Germline CDR1 SGHRS, CDR2 YFSETQ. V lost 0 bases and J lost 1, with 5 bases in between. The CDR3 spells CASSLDLSYEQYF. DNA for the CDR3: TGCGCCAGCAGCTTGGATCTTTCCTACGAGCAGTACTTC.

This clonotype was observed a single time. This chain links TRBV6-2 or TRBV6-3 with TRBJ2-1, with 13 bases identical to TRBD2. The CDR3 spans 15 residues. Trimming cost V 6 bases and J 7 bases; bases outside gene matches: 6. CDR1 is MNHEY, CDR2 SVGEGT, per germline. The CDR3 is CASSQPGLAGNEQFF. DNA of the CDR3: TGTGCCAGCAGCCAGCCGGGACTAGCGGGGAATGAGCAGTTCTTC.

This sequence joins TRBV15 and TRBJ2-1; TRBD1 is a possible D gene (6 bases). The CDR3 has 15 amino acids. Between the trimmed V and J ends, which lost 2 bases and 5 bases, there was a span of 13 bases. Germline values: CDR1 LNHNV, CDR2 YYDKDF (reference sequence). The CDR3 reads CATSRNQQGNNEQFF. As DNA, the CDR3 is TGTGCCACCAGCAGAAACCAACAGGGAAACAATGAGCAGTTCTTC.